This is a list of T cell receptor beta chains from one sample in a study of T cell clones after liver transplantation. Only in-frame clones appear in the TCRdb table, and some are missing; sequencing was by immunoSEQ multiplex PCR. Of 85,000 to 130,000 clones in the sample, about 81% were seen once. This sample comprised CD4+ T cells from blood, obtained before liver transplant. These receptor sequences come from a human donor who received a liver transplant. Each CDR3 is given with its conserved first and last residue. Not all rows give a size; the values are once, few, many and, for expanded clones, a class.

. | TRBJ1-3 | TRBV6-5 | CASRPGFSSGNTIYF
. | TRBJ1-1 | TRBV9 | CASSVGPTNTEAFF
once | TRBJ1-3 | TRBV7-2 | CASSLGGTGSPGNTIYF
. | TRBJ1-2 | TRBV11-2 | CASSYTGIKHYGYTF
. | TRBJ2-7 | TRBV7-9 | CASSLVEGLYF
. | TRBJ2-5 | TRBV19 | CASSIGAGPPYF
. | TRBJ1-3 | TRBV5-6 | CASSLTGGIGAGNTIYF
. | TRBJ2-2 | TRBV19 | CASSIQTIPGELFF
. | TRBJ2-7 | TRBV27 | CASSPRGGFYEQYF
. | TRBJ2-7 | TRBV7-2 | CASTWKGGRLKSYEQYF
. | TRBJ1-1 | TRBV5-4 | CASSPPGGGNTEAFF
. | TRBJ2-7 | TRBV7-9 | CASSLTDGYEQYF
. | TRBJ2-5 | TRBV11-2 | CASSSPQEQETQYF
. | TRBJ1-2 | TRBV6-6 | CASRERTGVDYGYTF
. | TRBJ1-3 | TRBV5-1 | CASSLAGPSSGNTIYF
. | TRBJ2-7 | TRBV2 | CASGLVRNEQYF
. | TRBJ1-5 | TRBV18 | CASSPQQGVDQPQHF
once | TRBJ2-7 | TRBV18 | CASSPAGGTGSSRSYEQYF
. | TRBJ2-2 | TRBV5-1 | CASSLEGDVAAGELFF
once | TRBJ1-4 | TRBV25-1 | CASSDSFPANEKLFF
. | TRBJ2-2 | TRBV15 | CATSRDRGRGTGELFF
. | TRBJ2-2 | TRBV5-6 | CASSFPGQANTGELFF
. | TRBJ1-2 | TRBV5-6 | CASSLSQALASGYTF
. | TRBJ1-3 | TRBV19 | CASSSSDSGNTIYF
few | TRBJ2-7 | TRBV2 | CASSEDRGSYEQYF
. | TRBJ2-2 | TRBV7-9 | CASSPVATGELFF
. | TRBJ2-3 | TRBV9 | CASSANRASVTDTQYF
. | TRBJ2-2 | TRBV4-2 | CASSQPDHTGELFF
. | TRBJ2-3 | TRBV19 | CASSIRLDSDTQYF
. | TRBJ2-1 | TRBV6-5 | CASRDSGRANEQFF
. | TRBJ2-3 | TRBV12-5 | CASGFPPGENTQYF
once | TRBJ2-1 | TRBV2 | CASSLQGESSYNEQFF
. | TRBJ2-3 | TRBV18 | CASSPLTGTDTQYF
. | TRBJ1-2 | TRBV5-4 | CASSSPIASRYGYTF
. | TRBJ2-5 | TRBV2 | CASSDRQSQETQYF
. | TRBJ2-3 | TRBV15 | CATSRDLGDTQYF
. | TRBJ1-4 | TRBV4-3 | CASSQVTGLNEKLFF
. | TRBJ1-2 | TRBV28 | CASSPGQARYGYTF
. | TRBJ2-5 | TRBV5-1 | CASSLVGPAGETQYF
. | TRBJ1-2 | TRBV11-2 | CASSLGGQGHITF
. | TRBJ1-2 | TRBV6-6 | CASSPDRAYGYTF
. | TRBJ2-7 | TRBV9 | CASSVLMGLAGGSYEQYF
. | TRBJ2-1 | TRBV19 | CASNPGGLVSNEQFF
. | TRBJ2-7 | TRBV28 | CASGPGTSGSYEQYF
. | TRBJ2-5 | TRBV7-8 | CASSLQGATQYF
. | TRBJ1-2 | TRBV25-1 | CASSEGHGTGVGGYTF